This TCR beta chain was observed in a study of OX40 agonist ivuxolimab in advanced cancers. The study, taken as a whole, reports: There was clonal expansion of CD4+ and CD8+ blood T cells by week 6 at 0.1 to 3.0 mg/kg.

CDR1 is MDHEN and CDR2 is SYDVKM in the germline V gene. The V gene lost 8 bases and the J gene lost 5 bases, with 18 bases spanning the gap. The CDR3 runs to 15 residues. Sequencing was performed with immunoSEQ multiplex PCR; in TCRdb, only in-frame clones are kept and a portion is missing. Of tens of thousands of clones in the sample, about 90% were seen once. Of note for this clone: The antigen is not known.

Here the sequenced sample was CD4+ or CD8+ T cells sorted from blood, taken in a trial of the OX40 agonist ivuxolimab. This receptor was identified in an adult with an advanced solid tumor such as melanoma, head and neck, liver or kidney cancer. The chain couples TRBV28 to TRBJ2-2; D ambiguous. Here the CDR3 DNA reads TGTGCCAGCCAAACCCATCGGGTTTGGACCGGGGAGCTGTTTTTT. It translates to CASQTHRVWTGELFF.